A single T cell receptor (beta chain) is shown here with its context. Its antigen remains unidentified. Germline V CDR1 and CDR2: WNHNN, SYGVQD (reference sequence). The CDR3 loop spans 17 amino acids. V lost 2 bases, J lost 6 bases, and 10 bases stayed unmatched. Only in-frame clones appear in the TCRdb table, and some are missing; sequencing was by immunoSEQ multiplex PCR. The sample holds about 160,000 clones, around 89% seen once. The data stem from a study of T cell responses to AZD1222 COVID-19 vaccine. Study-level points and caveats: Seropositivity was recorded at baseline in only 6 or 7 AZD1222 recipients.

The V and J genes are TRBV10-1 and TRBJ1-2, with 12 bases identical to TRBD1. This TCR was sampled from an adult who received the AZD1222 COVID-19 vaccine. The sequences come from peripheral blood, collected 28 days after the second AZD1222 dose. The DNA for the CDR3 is TGCGCCAGCAGTGAGCCTAAGGGGACAGGGGGCGAAAATGGCTACACCTTC. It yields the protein CASSEPKGTGGENGYTF.